This TCR beta chain was obtained from a study of cytomegalovirus exposure and HLA in healthy donors. Findings of the study overall: In vitro testing confirmed a few CMV-associated chains as specific for CMV antigens.

Amplification used 60 Vbeta primers and 13 Jbeta primers. Data came from immunoSEQ multiplex PCR; TCRdb stores just in-frame clones and leaves some out. The table has about 140,000 clones, 75% to 80% seen once. The germline V gene has CDR1 SGHVS and CDR2 FNYEAQ. The ends were cut back, 2 bases at V and 5 bases at J, with 15 bases in the middle. The CDR3 is 15 amino acids. This clone was observed a single time. The antigen remains unidentified. The sequenced sample consisted of PBMCs. The TCR originated in a male donor in good health and CMV-seronegative. The rearrangement links TRBV7-6 to TRBJ2-5; the D gene is possibly TRBD1 (5 bases). Written as DNA, the CDR3 is TGTGCCAGCAGCTTATTTGCAGGGCAGTGGGAGACCCAGTACTTC. Translating it yields CASSLFAGQWETQYF.